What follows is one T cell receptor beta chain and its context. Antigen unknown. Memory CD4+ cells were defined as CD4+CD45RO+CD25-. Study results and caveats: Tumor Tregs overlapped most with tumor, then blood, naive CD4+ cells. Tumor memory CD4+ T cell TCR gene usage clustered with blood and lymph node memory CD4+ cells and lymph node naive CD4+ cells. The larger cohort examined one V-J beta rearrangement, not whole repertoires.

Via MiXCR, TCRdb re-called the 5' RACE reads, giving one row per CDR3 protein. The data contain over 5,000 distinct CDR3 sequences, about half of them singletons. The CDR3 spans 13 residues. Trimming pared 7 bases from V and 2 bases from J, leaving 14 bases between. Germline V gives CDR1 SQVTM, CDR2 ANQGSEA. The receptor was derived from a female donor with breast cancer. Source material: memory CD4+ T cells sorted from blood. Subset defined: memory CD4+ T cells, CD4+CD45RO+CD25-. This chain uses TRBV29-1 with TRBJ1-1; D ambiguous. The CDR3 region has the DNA TGCAGCGGATCTAACGGACCAAACACTGAAGCTTTCTTT. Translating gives CSGSNGPNTEAFF.